This TCR beta chain is drawn from a study of CD8+ T cells in alopecia areata. Extraction of RNA preceded its reverse transcription into cDNA, which served as the sequencing template. Clones were sequenced by immunoSEQ multiplex PCR, and TCRdb holds only the in-frame ones, with some missing. Counted here are over 150,000 clones, around 56% occurring once; the ten biggest clones make up approximately 3.5%. The treatment here: oral pan-JAK inhibitor, 5-10 mg twice daily. This CDR3 is built from 13 residues. The V gene lost 1 base and the J gene lost 7 bases, with 8 bases spanning the gap. CDR1 SGHAT and CDR2 FQDESV come from the germline V gene (reference sequence). This clone was picked up a small number of times.

The clonotype was recovered from a human donor with alopecia areata. The sample in question was CD4+ T cells sorted from blood, obtained at week 4, from a patient treated with tofacitinib. The V gene is TRBV11-1, the J gene TRBJ1-5; unclear D gene. CDR3 region: CASSLGPGQPQHF. CDR3 sequence (DNA): TGTGCCAGCAGCTTAGGGCCAGGCCAGCCCCAGCATTTT.